This entry lists 14 T cell receptor beta chains sequenced from one sample in a study of OX40 agonist ivuxolimab in advanced cancers. Measured with immunoSEQ multiplex PCR; TCRdb has only the in-frame clones, and not every one. The data contain 65,000 to 90,000 clones, about nine tenths of them singletons. The sequencing used CD4+ or CD8+ T cells sorted from blood, collected in a trial of the OX40 agonist ivuxolimab. All receptors derive from an adult with an advanced solid tumor such as melanoma, head and neck, liver or kidney cancer.

The V call is TRBV21-1, the J call TRBJ1-5. TRBV21-1 is a pseudogene. This CDR3 is built from 15 residues. CDR3 sequence (DNA): TGTGCCAGCAGCCCCGAGGTCCGCGTTAACCAGGCCCAGCATTTT. It yields the protein CASSPEVRVNQAQHF.

The rearrangement uses TRBV30 and TRBJ2-5; no reliable D call. V lost 0 bases and J lost 7, with 9 bases in between. CDR1 is GTSNPN, CDR2 SVGIG, per germline (reference sequence). CDR3 size: 12 residues. The CDR3 bases are TGTGCCTGGAGTGTACATCTCGGGACCCAGTACTTC. The encoded protein is CAWSVHLGTQYF.

The chain is built from TRBV19 and TRBJ2-2, with a possible D match to TRBD1 (5 bases). Germline assignment: CDR1 LNHDA and CDR2 SQIVND (reference sequence). The CDR3 consists of 15 residues. The ends were cut back, 2 bases at V and 3 bases at J, with 10 bases in the middle. In DNA, the CDR3 is TGTGCCAGTAGTATACCAGGGTACGACACCGGGGAGCTGTTTTTT. Protein sequence: CASSIPGYDTGELFF.

The J gene is TRBJ2-5, the V gene TRBV5-1; maybe TRBD1 (6 bases). The J call may be incorrect, as the DNA end agrees better with TRBJ2-7. There are 15 residues in the CDR3. Germline values: CDR1 SGHRS, CDR2 YFSETQ. CDR3 sequence reads: CASSRDRDISYEQYF. The CDR3 nucleotides read TGCGCCAGCAGCCGTGACCGGGACATCTCCTACGAGCAGTACTTC.

The sample holds a few counts of this clone. The chain is built from TRBV5-1 and TRBJ1-2; 8 bases fit TRBD1. With 4 bases clipped from V and 0 bases from J, the junction kept 5 bases outside the gene matches. The V gene's germline CDR1 is SGHRS and CDR2 YFSETQ. The CDR3 extends over 15 amino acids. The CDR3 reads CASSRDRGSNYGYTF. The DNA for the CDR3 is TGCGCCAGCAGCCGAGACAGGGGATCTAACTATGGCTACACCTTC.

V and J are TRBV5-6 and TRBJ2-7, with 7 positions matching TRBD1. This CDR3 region has 14 residues. V lost 2 bases and J lost 3; bases outside the gene matches: 5. Looked up from germline, CDR1 is SGHDT and CDR2 is YYEEEE. The CDR3 protein is CASSLPGTDYEQYF. CDR3 nucleotide sequence: TGTGCCAGCAGCTTACCCGGGACAGACTACGAGCAGTACTTC.

The rearrangement joins TRBV6-5 to TRBJ2-7, with unresolved D. The germline CDR1 and CDR2 sequences are MNHEY and SVGAGI. The CDR3 runs 12 residues. Trimming took off 0 bases at V and 3 bases at J, with 3 bases between the two ends. CDR3 in DNA: TGTGCCAGCAGTTACTCGAGCTACGAGCAGTACTTC. It specifies CASSYSSYEQYF.

The chain couples TRBV27 to TRBJ2-2; 7 bases agree with TRBD2. Germline V gene sequence: CDR1 MNHEY, CDR2 SMNVEV (reference sequence). V lost 4 bases and J lost 2; bases outside the gene matches: 4. This CDR3 spans 15 amino acids. The CDR3: CASSYGTTNTGELFF. CDR3 DNA: TGTGCCAGCAGTTACGGGACTACCAACACCGGGGAGCTGTTTTTT.

The V gene is TRBV7-8, the J gene TRBJ2-1; 9 bases match TRBD2. The V gene's germline CDR1 is SGHVS and CDR2 FQNEAQ. J was trimmed by 0 bases and V by 1 base; bases with no gene match: 4. This CDR3 has 17 amino acids. The CDR3 region is CASSLGSGGSSYNEQFF. CDR3 in DNA: TGTGCCAGCAGCTTAGGGAGCGGGGGGTCCTCCTACAATGAGCAGTTCTTC.

This chain uses TRBV7-9 with TRBJ1-2, with 9 bases fitting TRBD1. The CDR3 totals 14 residues. Germline CDR1 SEHNR, CDR2 FQNEAQ (reference sequence). V dropped 5 bases and J dropped 7; count of bases not matched to a gene: 8. Here the CDR3 DNA reads TGTGCCAGCAGCAGAGTGGGACAGGGAGCTGGCTACACCTTC. Protein product: CASSRVGQGAGYTF. The full variable domain, in which reference TRBV7-9 and TRBJ1-2 provide the parts outside the CDR3, is DTGVSQNPRHKITKRGQNVTFRCDPISEHNRLYWYRQTLGQGPEFLTYFQNEAQLEKSRLLSDRFSAERPKGSFSTLEIQRTEQGDSAMYLCASSRVGQGAGYTFGSGTRLTVV.

The rearrangement joins TRBV28 to TRBJ1-5, with D uncertain. V shed 5 bases and J shed 7 bases, with 9 bases lying between them. Looked up from germline, CDR1 is MDHEN and CDR2 is SYDVKM. CDR3 length: 12 amino acids. CDR3 DNA: TGTGCCAGCAGTGTTTCTTTGCAGCCCCAGCATTTT. Residues: CASSVSLQPQHF.

This sequence joins TRBV19 and TRBJ1-2; D is unclear. The V end lost 0 bases, the J end lost 4 bases, and 6 bases lay between the germline ends. The CDR3 covers 13 residues. Germline V gene data show CDR1 as LNHDA and CDR2 as SQIVND (reference sequence). The CDR3 region has the DNA TGTGCCAGTAGTATAGAACAGCCCTATGGCTACACCTTC. This translates into CASSIEQPYGYTF.

CDR3 sequence (DNA): TGTGCCAGCAGTGAAGCGACAGTGCAGAACACTGAAGCTTTCTTT. Translated: CASSEATVQNTEAFF. The genes are TRBV6-1 and TRBJ1-1, with D possibly being TRBD1 (5 bases). V gave up 0 bases and J gave up 1 base, with 9 bases separating them. The length of the CDR3 is 15 residues. CDR1 is MNHNS, CDR2 SASEGT, per germline.

V gene TRBV19 combines with J gene TRBJ2-4, with D possibly being TRBD1 (5 bases). Deletions cut 6 bases from V and 0 bases from J, with 15 bases between. The CDR3 sequence is 16 residues long. CDR1 is LNHDA and CDR2 is SQIVND in the germline V gene (reference sequence). CDR3 sequence (DNA): TGTGCCAGTAGCAAAAGACAGAATCTAGCCAAAAACATTCAGTACTTC. This codes for CASSKRQNLAKNIQYF.